This is a list of T cell receptor beta chains from one sample in a study of cytomegalovirus exposure and HLA in healthy donors. Sequencing was performed with immunoSEQ multiplex PCR; in TCRdb, only in-frame clones are kept and a portion is missing. The sample shows over 85,000 clones, 85% to 90% of them seen only once. The sequencing sample was made of PBMCs. The receptor set was obtained from a woman aged 25 to 39 in good health and CMV-seropositive. The CDR3 runs from the conserved cysteine through the conserved F or W. D genes are given only for firm matches. Where a row states a size, it is once, few, many or the class of an expanded clone; other rows omit it.

V,J,D,size,DNA,CDR3
TRBV10-1,TRBJ2-7,TRBD1,few,TGCGCCAGCAGTGAGTCACGGGCAGGGGGCTCCTACGAGCAGTACTTC,CASSESRAGGSYEQYF
TRBV7-9,TRBJ2-1,TRBD2,NA,TGTGCCAGCAGCTCAACTCTAGCGGGAGAAAAATACAATGAGCAGTTCTTC,CASSSTLAGEKYNEQFF
TRBV30,TRBJ1-2,NA,NA,TGTGCCTGGAATCGGGGGAGTGTTTCCTATGGCTACACCTTC,CAWNRGSVSYGYTF
TRBV30,TRBJ1-6,NA,once,TGTGCCTGCCTTGCAGGGGTTCGACCCCTCCACTTT,CACLAGVRPLHF
TRBV5-4,TRBJ2-7,NA,NA,TGTGCCAGCAGCTTGGCGCAGGGGAAGGTCTACGAGCAGTACTTC,CASSLAQGKVYEQYF
TRBV29-1,TRBJ1-3,NA,once,TGCAGCGTCCCGGGGGGGGGTGGAAACACCATATATTTT,CSVPGGGGNTIYF
TRBV13,TRBJ2-7,NA,once,TGTGCCAGCAGCTACGGACTGTCCGTGAACGAGCAGTACTTC,CASSYGLSVNEQYF
TRBV11-1,TRBJ2-7,TRBD1,NA,TGTGCCAGCAGCTTAGGGACAGGGGGGACCTACGAGCAGTACTTC,CASSLGTGGTYEQYF
TRBV6-5,TRBJ1-5,TRBD1,NA,TGTGCCAGCAGACGGGACAGGAAGGGTAATCAGCCCCAGCATTTT,CASRRDRKGNQPQHF
TRBV5-5,TRBJ2-7,NA,few,TGTGCCAGCAGCTTGGGGCTTCACCCCACCTACGAGCAGTACTTC,CASSLGLHPTYEQYF
TRBV6-1,TRBJ2-3,TRBD1,NA,TGTGCCAGCAGTGAATCGGAGACAGGGGGCACAGATACGCAGTATTTT,CASSESETGGTDTQYF
TRBV28,TRBJ1-1,NA,NA,TGTGCCAGCAGTGATGGGACAACTGAAGCTTTCTTT,CASSDGTTEAFF
TRBV5-1,TRBJ2-7,TRBD1,once,TGCGCCAGCAGCTTGGAGGGACAGGCACCCTACGAGCAGTACTTC,CASSLEGQAPYEQYF
TRBV30,TRBJ2-7,TRBD1,once,TGTGCCTGGGGACAGGGGCGCACCTACGAGCAGTACTTC,CAWGQGRTYEQYF
TRBV7-9,TRBJ1-1,TRBD1,NA,TGTGCCAGCAGCTTCCCGACAGGGGAGTCGGTGACTGAAGCTTTCTTT,CASSFPTGESVTEAFF